Listed here are 7 T cell receptor beta chains from one sample, sequenced in a study of read filtering for tumor transcriptome and immune sequencing. This library used approximately 0.4 ug RNA and molecular barcoded adaptors spanning alpha/delta and beta/gamma chains. Each CDR3 protein is one row after TCRdb ran MiXCR on the reads. The sample shows approximately 90,000 distinct CDR3 sequences, 9% to 15% of them seen only once. The sequenced sample consisted of a population of CD138-negative cells sorted from bone marrow. The receptors here all came from a donor aged 40 or older with multiple myeloma.

As regards this clonotype: A read error may be the cause here, since a much bigger clone is one base away. The rearrangement links TRBV9 to TRBJ2-1; 8 bases fit TRBD1. This CDR3 has 16 amino acids. Germline V gives CDR1 SGDLS, CDR2 YYNGEE. Trimming took 0 bases from V and 12 from J; bases not matched to a gene: 14. CDR3 amino acids: CASSVAGGQGGGGQFF. CDR3 sequence (DNA): TGTGCCAGCAGCGTAGCAGGAGGACAGGGAGGTGGTGGGCAGTTCTTC.

In this sample, this clonotype turned up many times. The rearrangement links TRBV5-1 to TRBJ2-7, with D perhaps TRBD1 (5 bases). V was pared by 2 bases and J by 1 base, with 7 bases between. The CDR3 is 13 residues long. Germline CDR1 SGHRS, CDR2 YFSETQ. The chain's CDR3 is CASSFQGSYEQYF. The CDR3 DNA reads TGCGCCAGCAGCTTTCAGGGATCCTACGAGCAGTACTTC.

This clonotype was seen repeatedly, ten times or more. The chain links TRBV11-3 to TRBJ2-1; 7 positions agree with TRBD1. Unmatched junction bases numbered 11, after V lost 3 bases and J lost 9 bases. This CDR3 is built from 15 residues. Germline values: CDR1 SGHNT, CDR2 YENEEA. In DNA form, the CDR3 reads TGTGCCAGCAGCTTGGAAGACAGGGAACTGACTGAGCAGTTCTTC. Encoded protein: CASSLEDRELTEQFF.

This clonotype was found many times. The chain uses TRBV7-9 and TRBJ2-2, with D possibly being TRBD2 (6 bases). The CDR3 length is 14 residues. The germline V gene encodes CDR1 SEHNR and CDR2 FQNEAQ (reference sequence). Trimming left V 0 bases short and J 6 bases short, with 8 bases between. Here the CDR3 reads CASSLAGTAGELFF. The CDR3 DNA sequence: TGTGCCAGCAGCTTAGCAGGGACTGCCGGGGAGCTGTTTTTT.

This clonotype was detected many times. The V and J genes are TRBV9 and TRBJ1-6; the D is unclear. Germline V lookup: CDR1 SGDLS, CDR2 YYNGEE. Between the trimmed V and J ends, which lost 6 bases and 7 bases, there was a span of 11 bases. The CDR3 totals 13 residues. CDR3: CASNGPLNSPLHF. The CDR3 nucleotides are TGTGCCAGCAACGGACCGCTGAATTCACCCCTCCACTTT.

At least ten counts were recorded for this clonotype. The chain is built from TRBV3-1 and TRBJ2-7; 8 bases agree with TRBD1. The germline V gene encodes CDR1 LGHDT and CDR2 YNNKEL (reference sequence). The CDR3 consists of 15 residues. The J segment lost 3 bases and the V segment lost 4 bases, leaving 8 bases of the junction unmatched. This CDR3 is CASSPGQGWDYEQYF. The CDR3, as DNA: TGTGCCAGCAGCCCAGGACAGGGATGGGACTACGAGCAGTACTTC.

In DNA, the CDR3 is TGTGCCAGCAGCTCAACAGGGGGCTGGGACGAGCAGTACTTC. Protein product: CASSSTGGWDEQYF. The chain joins TRBV7-9 to TRBJ2-7; 9 positions match TRBD1. V shed 4 bases and J 5 bases; nucleotides not matched to a gene: 6. The CDR3 runs 14 residues. Germline V gene lookup returns CDR1 SEHNR and CDR2 FQNEAQ (reference sequence).